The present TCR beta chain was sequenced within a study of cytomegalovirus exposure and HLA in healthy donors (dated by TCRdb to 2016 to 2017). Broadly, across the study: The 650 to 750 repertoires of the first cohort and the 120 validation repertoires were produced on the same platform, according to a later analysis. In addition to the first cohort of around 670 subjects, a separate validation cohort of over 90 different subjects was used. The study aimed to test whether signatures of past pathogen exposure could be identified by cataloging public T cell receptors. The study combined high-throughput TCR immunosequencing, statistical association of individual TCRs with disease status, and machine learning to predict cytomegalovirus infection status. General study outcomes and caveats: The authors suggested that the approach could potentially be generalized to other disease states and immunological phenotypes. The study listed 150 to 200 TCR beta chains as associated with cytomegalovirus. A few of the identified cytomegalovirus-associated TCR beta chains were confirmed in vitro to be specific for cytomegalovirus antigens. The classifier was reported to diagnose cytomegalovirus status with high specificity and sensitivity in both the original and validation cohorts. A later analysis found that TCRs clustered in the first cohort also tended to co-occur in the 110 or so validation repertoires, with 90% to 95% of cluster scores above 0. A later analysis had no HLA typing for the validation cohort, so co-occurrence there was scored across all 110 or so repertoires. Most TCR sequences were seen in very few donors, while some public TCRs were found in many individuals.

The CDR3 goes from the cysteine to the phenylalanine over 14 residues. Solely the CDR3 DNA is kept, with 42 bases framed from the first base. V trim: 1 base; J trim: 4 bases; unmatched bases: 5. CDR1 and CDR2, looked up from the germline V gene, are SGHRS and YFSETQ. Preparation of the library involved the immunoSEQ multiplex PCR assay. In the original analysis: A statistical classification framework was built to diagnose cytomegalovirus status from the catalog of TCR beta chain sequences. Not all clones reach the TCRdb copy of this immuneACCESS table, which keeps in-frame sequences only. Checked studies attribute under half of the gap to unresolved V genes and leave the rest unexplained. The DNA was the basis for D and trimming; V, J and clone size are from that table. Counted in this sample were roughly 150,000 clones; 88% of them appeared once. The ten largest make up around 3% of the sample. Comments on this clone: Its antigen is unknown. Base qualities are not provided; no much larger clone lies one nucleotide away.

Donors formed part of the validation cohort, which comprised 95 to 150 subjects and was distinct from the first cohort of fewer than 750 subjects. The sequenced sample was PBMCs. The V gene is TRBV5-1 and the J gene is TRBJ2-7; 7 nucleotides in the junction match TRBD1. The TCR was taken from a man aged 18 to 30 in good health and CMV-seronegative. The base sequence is TGCGCCAGCAGCTTGAATTCGGGACAGTACGAGCAGTACTTC. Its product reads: CASSLNSGQYEQYF.